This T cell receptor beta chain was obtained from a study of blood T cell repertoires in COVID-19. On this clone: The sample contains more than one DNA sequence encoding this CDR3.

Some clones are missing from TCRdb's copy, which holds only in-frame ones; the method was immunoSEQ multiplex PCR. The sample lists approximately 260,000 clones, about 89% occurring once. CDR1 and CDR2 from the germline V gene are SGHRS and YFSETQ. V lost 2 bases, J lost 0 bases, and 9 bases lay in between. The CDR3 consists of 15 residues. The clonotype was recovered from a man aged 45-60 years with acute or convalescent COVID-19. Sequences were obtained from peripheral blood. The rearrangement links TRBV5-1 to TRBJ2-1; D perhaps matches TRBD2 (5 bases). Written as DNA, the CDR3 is TGCGCCAGCAGCTTAGTGAGGGACTCCTACAATGAGCAGTTCTTC. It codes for CASSLVRDSYNEQFF.